The source of this T cell receptor (beta chain) is a study of patients and donors after allogeneic stem cell transplantation (dated by TCRdb to the early 2020s). Comments on this clonotype: There is no known antigen for this receptor. Base qualities are missing; no much larger clone stands one base away.

Clipping removes 1 base from V and 3 bases from J, with 5 as the unmatched junction base count. From the cysteine through the phenylalanine, the CDR3 covers 15 amino acids. Only the CDR3 DNA is retained, 45 bases long and in frame from the first base. The germline V gene yields SQVTM for CDR1 and ANQGSEA for CDR2. Library preparation was by RT-PCR. The sequencing machine was a NextSeq 550. The raw public reads went through TCRdb reprocessing: fastp at Q25, MiXCR clone calling, in-frame beta chains kept. Each entry merges the rows of one CDR3 protein and shows their most common DNA and genes. This sample gives about 200,000 distinct CDR3 sequences in total; around 40% of them show up just once. Under 14% of the sample comes from the top ten.

Recombination joined TRBV29-1 with TRBJ2-7; 11 central nucleotides agree with TRBD1. The sequence came from a human donor who was either an allogeneic HSCT recipient or a stem cell or donor lymphocyte infusion donor (not recorded which). It is not recorded whose cells these are; they may come from a transplant donor. The material sequenced was blood, either unsorted or a sorted T cell fraction (not recorded which). The nucleotides read TGCAGCGTTGAAGTCGCGGGGACAGGGGGCTACGAGCAGTACTTC. Translated, it gives CSVEVAGTGGYEQYF.